The clone carrying this T cell receptor (beta chain) has just a few counts. The target antigen is unknown. The data derive from a study of identical twins. Study-level points and caveats: Within cord blood, abundant beta clonotypes carried fewer insertions, but memory repertoires showed no such trend.

TCRdb called the 5' RACE reads again in MiXCR, with one record for every CDR3 protein. Of about 190,000 distinct CDR3 sequences in the sample, around a sixth were seen once. Germline V lookup: CDR1 DFQATT, CDR2 SNEGSKA (reference sequence). This CDR3 contains 18 residues. Trimming cost V 5 bases and J 2 bases; bases outside gene matches: 12. These data also formed part of another study, on T cells expressing NK-cell markers.

Sequenced input: CD8+ T cells sorted from blood. The V gene is TRBV20-1, the J gene TRBJ2-3, with 14 bases that match TRBD2. The TCR originated in a woman younger than 30 in good health. The CDR3, as DNA: TGCAGTGCTCAACCGGGACTAGCGGGAGTGGAGGTCACAGATACGCAGTATTTT. This gives the protein CSAQPGLAGVEVTDTQYF.